Included here is one TCR beta chain sequence, with context. The sample comes from a study of blood T cell repertoires in COVID-19. Study overall: Sites in the United States, Italy and Spain provided acute and convalescent COVID-19 samples.

The Seattle patients, enrolled during active infection, were followed longitudinally. TCRdb keeps only in-frame clones here, not all; method: immunoSEQ multiplex PCR. The profile covers some 180,000 clones, with roughly 84% appearing a single time and 6.5% to 8.5% taken by the ten largest. The length of the CDR3 is 16 residues. After removal of 4 bases from V and 1 base from J, the junction contained 5 bases not matched to a gene. Germline CDR1 SGHRS, CDR2 YFSETQ. Source material: peripheral blood. The receptor's source is a woman aged 40 to 50 with COVID-19, enrolled during active disease. The chain carries TRBV5-1 and TRBJ2-2, with 9 bases aligning to TRBD2. In DNA, the CDR3 is TGCGCCAGCAGCCCCAGACTAGCGGAGAACACCGGGGAGCTGTTTTTT. This codes for CASSPRLAENTGELFF.